This record covers a single T cell receptor beta chain. The antigen is unknown. Primers: 60 Vbeta forward and 13 Jbeta reverse. Some clones are missing from TCRdb's copy, which holds only in-frame ones; the method was immunoSEQ multiplex PCR. The sample shows some 110,000 clones, approximately 80% of them seen only once. This specimen comes from a study of cytomegalovirus exposure and HLA in healthy donors. At the level of the study: The Caucasian-associated ancestry cluster contained 65% to 85% of the roughly 370 genotyped donors.

The study, taken as a whole, reports: With DRB1 most and HLA-C fewest, TCR association rates differed between HLA loci in a later analysis. TCR beta sequences numbering around 15,000 were associated with HLA alleles at 0.05 false discovery rate in a later analysis. In a later analysis, CMV-associated beta chains were mostly HLA-associated, it appeared.

The CDR3 is 13 amino acids. V was pared by 4 bases and J by 6 bases, with 1 base of the junction left unmatched. Looked up from germline, CDR1 is MDHEN and CDR2 is SYDVKM. The clonotype was recovered from a man in his fifties or sixties in good health and CMV-seropositive. The specimen was PBMCs. The chain combines TRBV28 with TRBJ1-2; 11 positions match TRBD1. CDR3 DNA: TGTGCCAGCAGTTCGGGACAGGGGGATGGCTACACCTTC. Protein: CASSSGQGDGYTF.